Listed below are T cell receptor beta chains from one sample, sequenced in a study of control samples from healthy donors and cancer patients. Method: immunoSEQ multiplex PCR; TCRdb's copy keeps in-frame clones and lacks some. Of 150,000 to 200,000 clones listed, about 92% are singletons. Sample: blood. Source of these receptors: a man aged 25 to 40 in good health. Each CDR3 is given with its conserved first and last residue. The D gene is left open where the match is weak. Size is omitted from some rows. Given values are once, few, many or a class for expanded clones.

clone size: -
V gene: TRBV4-3
J gene: TRBJ2-3
D gene: TRBD2
CDR3 DNA: TGCGCCAGCAGCCAGGGAGGACTAGCGGGGTCGGGAGATACGCAGTATTTT
CDR3 protein: CASSQGGLAGSGDTQYF

clone size: -
V gene: TRBV7-9
J gene: TRBJ1-5
D gene: -
CDR3 DNA: TGTGCCAGCAGCCTAGCGGGGGACCAGCCCCAGCATTTT
CDR3 protein: CASSLAGDQPQHF

clone size: -
V gene: TRBV9
J gene: TRBJ2-2
D gene: -
CDR3 DNA: TGTGCCAGCAGCGGCCCCGGGGAGCTGTTTTTT
CDR3 protein: CASSGPGELFF

clone size: -
V gene: TRBV19
J gene: TRBJ1-1
D gene: -
CDR3 DNA: TGTGCCAGTAGTCGGACAGTCAACACTGAAGCTTTCTTT
CDR3 protein: CASSRTVNTEAFF

clone size: -
V gene: TRBV27
J gene: TRBJ2-1
D gene: TRBD2
CDR3 DNA: TGTGCCAGCAGTTTTACCTTCGGGGCCTCTCTAGCGGGGGTTTACAATGAGCAGTTCTTC
CDR3 protein: CASSFTFGASLAGVYNEQFF

clone size: -
V gene: TRBV27
J gene: TRBJ2-7
D gene: TRBD2
CDR3 DNA: TGTGCCAGCAGTTCGTCCCTCGGACTAGCGGGATACGAGCAGTACTTC
CDR3 protein: CASSSSLGLAGYEQYF

clone size: -
V gene: TRBV27
J gene: TRBJ2-1
D gene: -
CDR3 DNA: TGTGCCAGCAGTTTACTACCGCCAGCTACCTACAATGAGCAGTTCTTC
CDR3 protein: CASSLLPPATYNEQFF

clone size: -
V gene: TRBV9
J gene: TRBJ1-1
D gene: -
CDR3 DNA: TGTGCCAGCAGCGCCCGGAGCGCTCCGGACACTGAAGCTTTCTTT
CDR3 protein: CASSARSAPDTEAFF

clone size: -
V gene: TRBV7-2
J gene: TRBJ2-7
D gene: -
CDR3 DNA: TGTGCCAGCAGCTTAGAGGCGAGCTCCTACGAGCAGTACTTC
CDR3 protein: CASSLEASSYEQYF

clone size: -
V gene: TRBV12-3/TRBV12-4
J gene: TRBJ1-2
D gene: -
CDR3 DNA: TGTGCCAGCAGTGCCACCAACTATGGCTACACCTTC
CDR3 protein: CASSATNYGYTF

clone size: -
V gene: TRBV5-1
J gene: TRBJ1-4
D gene: -
CDR3 DNA: TGCGCCAGCAGCGCGTACCACGCAACTAATGAAAAACTGTTTTTT
CDR3 protein: CASSAYHATNEKLFF

clone size: -
V gene: TRBV6-2/TRBV6-3
J gene: TRBJ1-2
D gene: -
CDR3 DNA: TGTGCCAGCAGCCCGGACGCGAACTATGGCTACACCTTC
CDR3 protein: CASSPDANYGYTF

clone size: once
V gene: TRBV10-1
J gene: TRBJ1-6
D gene: -
CDR3 DNA: TGCGCCAGCAGTGAGAACAGTAATTCACCCCTCCACTTT
CDR3 protein: CASSENSNSPLHF

clone size: -
V gene: TRBV28
J gene: TRBJ2-7
D gene: -
CDR3 DNA: TGTGCCAGCAGTTTAAGGTCCCCCTCCCCGGGCAAACAAGGGCGGACCTACGAGCAGTACTTC
CDR3 protein: CASSLRSPSPGKQGRTYEQYF

clone size: -
V gene: TRBV28
J gene: TRBJ2-1
D gene: -
CDR3 DNA: TGTGCCACCCGGGGTGGAAGATTCTCCTACAATGAGCAGTTCTTC
CDR3 protein: CATRGGRFSYNEQFF

clone size: few
V gene: TRBV11-1
J gene: TRBJ1-2
D gene: -
CDR3 DNA: TGTGCCAGCAGCTTCGTGGCGAACTATGGCTACACCTTC
CDR3 protein: CASSFVANYGYTF

clone size: few
V gene: TRBV24-1
J gene: TRBJ1-6
D gene: TRBD1
CDR3 DNA: TGTGCCACCAGCGACAGGGTTGATTCACCCCTCCACTTT
CDR3 protein: CATSDRVDSPLHF

clone size: -
V gene: TRBV7-6
J gene: TRBJ2-2
D gene: TRBD2
CDR3 DNA: TGTGCCAGCAGCCCGGGGGGTAGCGGGAGAAGAAGCGGGGAGCTGTTTTTT
CDR3 protein: CASSPGGSGRRSGELFF

clone size: once
V gene: TRBV2
J gene: TRBJ2-1
D gene: TRBD2
CDR3 DNA: TGTGCCAGCAGTGTCCTAGCGGGTTTTGCCTACAATGAGCAGTTCTTC
CDR3 protein: CASSVLAGFAYNEQFF

clone size: -
V gene: TRBV7-9
J gene: TRBJ2-7
D gene: TRBD1
CDR3 DNA: TGTGCCAGCAGCTTAGTAGACAGGGCCTACGAGCAGTACTTC
CDR3 protein: CASSLVDRAYEQYF

clone size: -
V gene: TRBV6-5
J gene: TRBJ1-1
D gene: -
CDR3 DNA: TGTGCCAGCAGGACGACAGAAAACACTGAAGCTTTCTTT
CDR3 protein: CASRTTENTEAFF

clone size: -
V gene: TRBV5-1
J gene: TRBJ2-1
D gene: TRBD2
CDR3 DNA: TGCGCCAGCAGCTCCACTAGCGGCTCCTACAATGAGCAGTTCTTC
CDR3 protein: CASSSTSGSYNEQFF